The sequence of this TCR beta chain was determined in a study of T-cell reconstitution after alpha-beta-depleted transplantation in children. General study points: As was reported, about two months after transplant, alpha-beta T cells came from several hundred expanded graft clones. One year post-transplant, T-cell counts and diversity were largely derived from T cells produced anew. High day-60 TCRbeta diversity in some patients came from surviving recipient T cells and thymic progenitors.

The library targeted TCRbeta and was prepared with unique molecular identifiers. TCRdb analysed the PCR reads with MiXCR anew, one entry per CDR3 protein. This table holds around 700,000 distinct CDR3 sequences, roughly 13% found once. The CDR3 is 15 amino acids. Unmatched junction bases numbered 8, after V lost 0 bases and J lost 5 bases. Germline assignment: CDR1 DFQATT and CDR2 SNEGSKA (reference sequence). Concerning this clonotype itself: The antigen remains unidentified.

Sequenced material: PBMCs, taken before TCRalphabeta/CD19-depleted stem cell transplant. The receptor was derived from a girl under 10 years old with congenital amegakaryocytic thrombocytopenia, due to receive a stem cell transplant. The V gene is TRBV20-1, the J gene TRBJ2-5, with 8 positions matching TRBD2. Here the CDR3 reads CSARDQGLVWETQYF. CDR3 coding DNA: TGCAGTGCTAGAGATCAGGGACTAGTTTGGGAGACCCAGTACTTC.